This entry concerns a single T cell receptor beta chain. The target antigen is unknown. TCRdb re-analysed the RT-PCR reads in MiXCR, keeping a single row per CDR3 protein. The sample consists of over 400,000 distinct CDR3 sequences, approximately 13% of them appearing once. These data originate in a study of response to subunit inactivated influenza vaccine. General study results and limits: New T cells are recruited in small numbers by each seasonal influenza vaccination, according to the authors' suggestion.

The germline V gene has CDR1 SEHNR and CDR2 FQNEAQ (reference sequence). This CDR3 contains 15 residues. The ends were cut back, 5 bases at V and 9 bases at J, with 22 bases in the middle. V usage is TRBV7-9 and J usage is TRBJ1-1; D possibly corresponds to TRBD1 (5 bases). The clonotype comes from a middle-aged man who received an inactivated influenza vaccine. Sequenced material: PBMCs from blood, taken 40 to 50 days after vaccination. The DNA for the CDR3 is TGTGCCAGCAGCACGGGAGACAGTCAGGGAAATCAAGCTTTCTTT. Translating gives CASSTGDSQGNQAFF. Combining the CDR3 with reference TRBV7-9 and TRBJ1-1 gives the whole variable domain DTGVSQNPRHKITKRGQNVTFRCDPISEHNRLYWYRQTLGQGPEFLTYFQNEAQLEKSRLLSDRFSAERPKGSFSTLEIQRTEQGDSAMYLCASSTGDSQGNQAFFGQGTRLTVV.